The 11 T cell receptor beta chains below were found in one sample sequenced in a study of blood T cell repertoires in COVID-19. Profiled with immunoSEQ multiplex PCR; TCRdb holds only in-frame clones, not every one. The profile shows around 180,000 clones, approximately 86% of them singletons. Sequencing used peripheral blood. These receptors all come from an elderly woman with active or convalescent COVID-19.

This sequence joins TRBV2 and TRBJ1-1; no definite D call. Germline CDR1 is SNHLY and CDR2 is FYNNEI. Trimming stripped 11 bases from V and 3 bases from J, with 22 bases between. This CDR3 is built from 15 residues. Here the CDR3 reads CASSEWSTGDTEAFF. The DNA of the CDR3 is TGTGCCTCAAGTGAGTGGTCAACCGGGGACACTGAAGCTTTCTTT.

The J gene is TRBJ1-4, the V gene TRBV10-3, with 7 bases lining up with TRBD1. The CDR3 is 15 residues long. Per germline, CDR1 ENHRY and CDR2 SYGVKD. The junction had 5 bases not matched to a gene; V was cut back by 2 bases and J by 5 bases. As DNA, the CDR3 is TGTGCCATCAGTGAGCCGGGACAGACAAATGAAAAACTGTTTTTT. Amino acids: CAISEPGQTNEKLFF.

The J gene is TRBJ1-2, the V gene TRBV5-4, with a weak D call TRBD1 (6 bases). Germline V gene lookup returns CDR1 SGHNT and CDR2 YYREEE (reference sequence). With 1 base removed from V and 3 bases from J, the gap between germline ends came to 10 bases. CDR3 length: 14 amino acids. The CDR3 is CASSLQGMDYGYTF. The CDR3 DNA is TGTGCCAGCAGCTTGCAGGGGATGGACTATGGCTACACCTTC. The full variable domain, completed using reference TRBV5-4 and TRBJ1-2, is ETGVTQSPTHLIKTRGQQVTLRCSSQSGHNTVSWYQQALGQGPQFIFQYYREEENGRGNFPPRFSGLQFPNYSSELNVNALELDDSALYLCASSLQGMDYGYTFGSGTRLTVV.

The CDR3 loop is CASSQYLAGSRETQYF. The CDR3 DNA reads TGTGCCAGCAGCCAATATCTTGCGGGGTCACGGGAGACCCAGTACTTC. V and J are TRBV14 and TRBJ2-5; D may be TRBD2 (6 bases). The CDR3 consists of 16 residues. Looked up from germline, CDR1 is SGHDN and CDR2 is FVKESK. Trimming left V 2 bases short and J 5 bases short, with 18 bases between.

The chain has TRBV10-2 and TRBJ1-5; TRBD1 matches 10 bases. This CDR3 region has 15 residues. J was trimmed by 5 bases and V by 3 bases; bases with no gene match: 4. From germline, CDR1 is WSHSY and CDR2 SAAADI. CDR3 amino acids: CASSERTGGYQPQHF. The CDR3 nucleotides are TGCGCCAGCAGTGAAAGGACAGGGGGTTATCAGCCCCAGCATTTT.

This rearrangement joins TRBV7-3 to TRBJ1-1; 7 bases are shared with TRBD1. Germline V gives CDR1 SGHTA, CDR2 FQGTGA. The CDR3 extends over 13 amino acids. Unmatched junction bases numbered 2, after V lost 1 base and J lost 6 bases. The CDR3, as DNA: TGTGCCAGCAGCTTAAAGGGGGCGGCTGAAGCTTTCTTT. This translates into CASSLKGAAEAFF.

This chain connects TRBV24-1 to TRBJ2-3; D not resolved. Germline CDR1 and CDR2: KGHDR and SFDVKD. The CDR3 runs to 15 residues. Trimming left V 5 bases short and J 0 bases short, with 11 bases between. This CDR3 is CATSGTGTSTDTQYF. The DNA of the CDR3 is TGTGCCACCAGTGGTACGGGTACTAGCACAGATACGCAGTATTTT.

The gene calls are TRBV19 and TRBJ1-4, with 12 nucleotides matching TRBD1. Per the germline V gene, CDR1 is LNHDA and CDR2 is SQIVND (reference sequence). V gave up 5 bases and J gave up 7 bases; unmatched junction bases: 5. This CDR3 region has 15 residues. The CDR3 is CASSAGTGGGEKLFF. The CDR3 bases are TGTGCCAGTAGTGCAGGGACAGGGGGCGGTGAAAAACTGTTTTTT.

The chain combines TRBV5-1 with TRBJ2-1; 10 positions agree with TRBD2. CDR3 length equals 17 residues. CDR1 is SGHRS and CDR2 is YFSETQ in the germline V gene. The ends lost 3 bases at V and 2 bases at J; junction bases unmatched: 8. CDR3 in amino acids: CASSSGGLALTYNEQFF. The CDR3 bases are TGCGCCAGCAGCTCGGGGGGACTAGCGTTAACCTACAATGAGCAGTTCTTC.

CDR3 in DNA: TGTGCCAGCAGCTTCGGACTACAAGAGACCCAGTACTTC. This gives the protein CASSFGLQETQYF. The V call is TRBV7-8, the J call TRBJ2-5, with a weak D call TRBD2 (6 bases). Germline-derived CDR1 and CDR2 are SGHVS and FQNEAQ. V was shortened by 3 bases and J by 2 bases, with 7 bases between the two germline ends. This CDR3 contains 13 residues.

The CDR3 nucleotides are TGTGCCTGGAGTAGAGATAGCAATCAGCCCCAGCATTTT. It codes for CAWSRDSNQPQHF. V and J are TRBV30 and TRBJ1-5; no clear D gene. Trimming cost V 2 bases and J 0 bases, with 5 bases left between them. This CDR3 has 13 residues. The germline gives CDR1 GTSNPN, CDR2 SVGIG (reference sequence).